This T cell receptor (beta chain) was observed in a study of CD8 T cells in Susac syndrome. Notes on the study in general: By the study's own acknowledgment, its TCR sequencing and HLA analysis included relatively few individuals.

Turning to this clonotype: Its cognate antigen is unknown.

Trimming took 0 bases from V and 6 from J, leaving 10 bases between them. Germline V gives CDR1 SGDLS, CDR2 YYNGEE. The CDR3 length is 14 residues. Random hexamers were used to reverse transcribe the RNA input (roughly 0.5 to 1 ug). immunoSEQ multiplex PCR amplified TCR beta CDR3 across 54 Vbeta, 13 Jbeta. TCRdb reprocessed the immunoSEQ multiplex PCR reads with MiXCR, giving one entry per CDR3 protein. The profile shows more than 65,000 distinct CDR3 sequences, just under 95% of them singletons. The CD8+ and CD4+ T cells were isolated magnetically using a negative isolation approach, whereas the TEMRA cells were enriched by FACS.

Sequenced sample: CD8+ T cells from PBMCs. The receptor was derived from a human donor in good health. This chain connects TRBV9 to TRBJ2-1; D remains unclear. CDR3 in DNA: TGTGCCAGCAGCGTAGGGGTGGGGATCAATGAGCAGTTCTTC. It is translated as CASSVGVGINEQFF.